This TCR beta chain was observed in a study of T-cell reconstitution after alpha-beta-depleted transplantation in children. Preparing the TCRbeta library involved the use of unique molecular identifiers. TCRdb reprocessed the PCR reads with MiXCR, giving one entry per CDR3 protein. The sample has a few hundred thousand distinct CDR3 sequences, roughly an eighth seen once; the top ten hold about 6%. Germline V gene sequence: CDR1 LNHDA, CDR2 SQIVND (reference sequence). V lost 3 bases and J 8 bases, leaving 16 bases between the germline ends. CDR3 length: 14 amino acids. This clonotype came up a few times.

The chain combines TRBV19 with TRBJ1-2; D unclear. The specimen was PBMCs from the stem cell graft donor, collected from the stem cell graft. This sequence originates from a human donor who donated a stem cell graft to a child with combined immunodeficiency. The CDR3 sequence: CASSIGSLSSGYTF. CDR3 sequence (DNA): TGTGCCAGTAGTATTGGGTCGCTGAGCAGCGGCTACACCTTC.